This T cell receptor (beta chain) was sequenced in a study of CXCR3-negative and CXCR3-positive naive CD8 T cells. The study, taken as a whole, reports: Partial loss of CXCR3 expression followed cryopreservation; most assays used fresh PBMCs. TCR interaction strength was inferred from TRB CDR3 physicochemistry, as CD5 matched across naive subsets. Both naive subsets had comparably high diversity; memory CD8+ cells much lower.

Carrying UMI labels, the TRB cDNA libraries were prepared through 5' RACE. TCRdb re-called the 5' RACE reads; one entry per CDR3 protein, DNA not given. This sample's table has around 50,000 distinct CDR3 sequences. About this clonotype: What it binds is not known.

The sample taken for sequencing was memory CD8+ T cells from blood. The clonotype comes from a human donor in good health. Some clones in this sample may be carry-over from other donors' samples.

The CDR3 sequence: CASSDPGLPYNEQFF. This sequence joins TRBV4-1 and TRBJ2-1; TCRdb proposes TRBD2, but this gene call is untestable without DNA. The V gene's germline CDR1 is MGHRA and CDR2 YSYEKL. The CDR3 contains 15 residues.